This T cell receptor beta chain appears in the sequencing data of a study of blood T cell repertoires in COVID-19. Study context: The origin of the acute and convalescent COVID-19 samples was the United States, Italy and Spain.

Libraries were prepared by immunoSEQ multiplex PCR; TCRdb keeps only in-frame clonotypes and omits some of them. In the table there are about 190,000 clones, approximately 85% of which are singletons. The sample consisted of peripheral blood. The receptor was derived from a woman in her seventies with active or convalescent COVID-19.

CDR3 residues: CASSLGPGQGFEQYF. In DNA form, the CDR3 reads TGCGCCAGCAGCCTAGGACCGGGACAGGGCTTCGAGCAGTACTTC. This chain connects TRBV4-1 to TRBJ2-7, with TRBD1 identical over 9 bases. V lost 4 bases and J lost 6; bases outside the gene matches: 10. The germline CDR1 and CDR2 sequences are MGHRA and YSYEKL. This CDR3 is built from 15 residues.